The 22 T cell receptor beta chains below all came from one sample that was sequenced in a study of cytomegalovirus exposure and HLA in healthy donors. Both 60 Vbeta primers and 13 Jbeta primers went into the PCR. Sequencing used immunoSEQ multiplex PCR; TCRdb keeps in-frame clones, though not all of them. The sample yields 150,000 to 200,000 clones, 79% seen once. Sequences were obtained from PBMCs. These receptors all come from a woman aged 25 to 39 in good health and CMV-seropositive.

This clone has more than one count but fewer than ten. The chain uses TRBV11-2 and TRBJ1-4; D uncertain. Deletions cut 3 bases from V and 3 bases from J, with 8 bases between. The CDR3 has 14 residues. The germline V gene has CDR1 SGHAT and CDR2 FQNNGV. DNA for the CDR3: TGTGCCAGCAGCTTCAGGTCTGCTAATGAAAAACTGTTTTTT. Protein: CASSFRSANEKLFF.

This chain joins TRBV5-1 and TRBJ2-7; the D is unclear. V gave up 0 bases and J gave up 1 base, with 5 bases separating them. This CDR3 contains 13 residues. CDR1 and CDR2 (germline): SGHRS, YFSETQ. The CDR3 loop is CASSLGQSYEQYF. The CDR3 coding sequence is TGCGCCAGCAGCTTGGGACAATCCTACGAGCAGTACTTC.

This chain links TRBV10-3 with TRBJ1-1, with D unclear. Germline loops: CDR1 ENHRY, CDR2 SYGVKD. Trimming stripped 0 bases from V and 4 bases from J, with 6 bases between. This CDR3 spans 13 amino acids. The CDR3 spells CAISESTGTEAFF. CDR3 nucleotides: TGTGCCATCAGTGAGTCGACGGGCACTGAAGCTTTCTTT.

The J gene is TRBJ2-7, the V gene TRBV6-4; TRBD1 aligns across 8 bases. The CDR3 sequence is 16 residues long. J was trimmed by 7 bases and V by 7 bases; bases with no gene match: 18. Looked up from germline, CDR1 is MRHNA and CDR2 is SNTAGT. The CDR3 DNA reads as TGTGCCAGCAATACTCGCAGGACAGGGACGGAGTGGGAGCAGTACTTC. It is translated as CASNTRRTGTEWEQYF.

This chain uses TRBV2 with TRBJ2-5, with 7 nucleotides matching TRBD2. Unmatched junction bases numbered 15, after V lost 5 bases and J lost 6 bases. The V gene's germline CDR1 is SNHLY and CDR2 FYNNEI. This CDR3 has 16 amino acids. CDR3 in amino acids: CASSPYSTSSKKTQYF. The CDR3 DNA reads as TGTGCCAGCAGTCCATATTCGACTAGCTCTAAGAAGACCCAGTACTTC.

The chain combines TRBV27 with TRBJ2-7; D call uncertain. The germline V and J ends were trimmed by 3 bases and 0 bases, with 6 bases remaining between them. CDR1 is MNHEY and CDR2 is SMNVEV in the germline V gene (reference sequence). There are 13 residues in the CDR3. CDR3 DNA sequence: TGTGCCAGCAGTTTTACTAACTCCTACGAGCAGTACTTC. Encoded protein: CASSFTNSYEQYF.

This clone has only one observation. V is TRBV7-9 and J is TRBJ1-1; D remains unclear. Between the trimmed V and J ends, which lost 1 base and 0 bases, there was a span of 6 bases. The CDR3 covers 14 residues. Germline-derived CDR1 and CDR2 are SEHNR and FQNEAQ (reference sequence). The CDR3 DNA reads TGTGCCAGCAGCTTAGGAGGTCTGAACACTGAAGCTTTCTTT. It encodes CASSLGGLNTEAFF. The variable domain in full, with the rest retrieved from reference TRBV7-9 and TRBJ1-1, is DTGVSQNPRHKITKRGQNVTFRCDPISEHNRLYWYRQTLGQGPEFLTYFQNEAQLEKSRLLSDRFSAERPKGSFSTLEIQRTEQGDSAMYLCASSLGGLNTEAFFGQGTRLTVV.

In nucleotides, the CDR3 is TGTGCCAGCAGCGGGGGGCTAGCGGGAGTAGGTAATGAGCAGTTCTTC. Translating it yields CASSGGLAGVGNEQFF. The rearrangement uses TRBV9 and TRBJ2-1, with 10 bases lining up with TRBD2. This CDR3 comprises 16 residues. Per germline, CDR1 SGDLS and CDR2 YYNGEE. With V trimmed by 3 bases and J by 7 bases, 10 bases remained unmatched.

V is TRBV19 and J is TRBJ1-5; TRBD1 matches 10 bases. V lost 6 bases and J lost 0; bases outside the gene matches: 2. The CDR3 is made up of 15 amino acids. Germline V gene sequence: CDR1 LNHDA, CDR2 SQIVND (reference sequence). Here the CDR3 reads CASSRTGGSNQPQHF. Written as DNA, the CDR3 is TGTGCCAGTAGCCGGACAGGGGGTAGCAATCAGCCCCAGCATTTT.

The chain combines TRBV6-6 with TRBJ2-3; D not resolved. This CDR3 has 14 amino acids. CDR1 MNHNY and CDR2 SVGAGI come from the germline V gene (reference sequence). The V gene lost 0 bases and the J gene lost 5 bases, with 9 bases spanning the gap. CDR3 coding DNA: TGTGCCAGCAGTTACTCGTACACCGAAGATACGCAGTATTTT. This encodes CASSYSYTEDTQYF.

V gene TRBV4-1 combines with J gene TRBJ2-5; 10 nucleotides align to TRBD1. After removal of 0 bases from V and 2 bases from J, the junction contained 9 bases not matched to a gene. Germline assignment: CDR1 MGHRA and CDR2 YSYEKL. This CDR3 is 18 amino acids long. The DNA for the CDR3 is TGCGCCAGCAGCCAAGACTTATACGGGACAGGGGTTCAAGAGACCCAGTACTTC. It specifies CASSQDLYGTGVQETQYF.

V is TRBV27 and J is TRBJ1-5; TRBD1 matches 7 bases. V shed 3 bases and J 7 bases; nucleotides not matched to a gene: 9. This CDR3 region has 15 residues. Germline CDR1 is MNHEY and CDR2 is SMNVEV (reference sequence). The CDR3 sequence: CASSFQGEPPQPQHF. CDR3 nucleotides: TGTGCCAGCAGTTTCCAGGGGGAGCCGCCCCAGCCCCAGCATTTT.

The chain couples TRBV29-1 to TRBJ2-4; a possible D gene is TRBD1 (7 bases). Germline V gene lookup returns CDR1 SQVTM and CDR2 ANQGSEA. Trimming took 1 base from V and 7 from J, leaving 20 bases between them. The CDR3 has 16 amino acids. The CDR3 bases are TGCAGCGTTGAAGGTGTGCAGGGGGAGGTTAGGAACATTCAGTACTTC. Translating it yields CSVEGVQGEVRNIQYF. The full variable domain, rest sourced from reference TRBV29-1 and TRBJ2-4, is SAVISQKPSRDICQRGTSLTIQCQVDSQVTMMFWYRQQPGQSLTLIATANQGSEATYESGFVIDKFPISRPNLTFSTLTVSNMSPEDSSIYLCSVEGVQGEVRNIQYFGAGTRLSVL.

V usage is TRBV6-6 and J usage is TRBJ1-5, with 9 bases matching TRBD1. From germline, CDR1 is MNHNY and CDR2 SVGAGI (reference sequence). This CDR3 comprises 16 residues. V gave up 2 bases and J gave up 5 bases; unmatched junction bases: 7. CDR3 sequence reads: CASSYPTGGKDQPQHF. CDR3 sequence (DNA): TGTGCCAGCAGTTACCCCACAGGGGGCAAGGATCAGCCCCAGCATTTT.

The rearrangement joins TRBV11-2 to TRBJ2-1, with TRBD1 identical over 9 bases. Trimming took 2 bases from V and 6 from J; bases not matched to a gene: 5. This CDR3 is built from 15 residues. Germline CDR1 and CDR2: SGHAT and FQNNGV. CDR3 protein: CASSLPWDRVNEQFF. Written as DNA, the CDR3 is TGTGCCAGCAGCTTACCTTGGGACAGGGTCAATGAGCAGTTCTTC.

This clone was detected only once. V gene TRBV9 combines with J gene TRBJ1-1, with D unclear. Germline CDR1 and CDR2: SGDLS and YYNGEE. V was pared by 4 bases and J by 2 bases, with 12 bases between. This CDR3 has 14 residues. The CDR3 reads CASSKRDSNTEAFF. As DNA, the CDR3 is TGTGCCAGCAGCAAACGAGATTCCAACACTGAAGCTTTCTTT.

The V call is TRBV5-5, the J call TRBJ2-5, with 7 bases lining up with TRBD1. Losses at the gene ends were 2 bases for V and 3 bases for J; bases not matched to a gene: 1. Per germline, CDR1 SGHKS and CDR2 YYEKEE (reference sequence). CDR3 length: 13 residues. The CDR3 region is CASSLGTEETQYF. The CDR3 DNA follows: TGTGCCAGCAGCTTAGGGACAGAAGAGACCCAGTACTTC. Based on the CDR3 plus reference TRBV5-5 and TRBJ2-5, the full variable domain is DAGVTQSPTHLIKTRGQQVTLRCSPISGHKSVSWYQQVLGQGPQFIFQYYEKEERGRGNFPDRFSARQFPNYSSELNVNALLLGDSALYLCASSLGTEETQYFGPGTRLLVL.

The CDR3, as DNA: TGCGCCAGCAGCCCCGGGACAGAACCCGAAGCTTTCTTT. This gives the protein CASSPGTEPEAFF. The gene calls are TRBV5-1 and TRBJ1-1; 7 positions agree with TRBD1. Germline loops: CDR1 SGHRS, CDR2 YFSETQ. The V gene end was trimmed by 4 bases and the J gene end by 8 bases; junction bases not matched to a gene: 8. The CDR3 covers 13 residues.

The CDR3 reads CASSDFEQPQHF. In nucleotides, the CDR3 is TGCGCCAGCAGTGATTTTGAGCAGCCCCAGCATTTT. V usage is TRBV10-2 and J usage is TRBJ1-5; D gene uncertain. The CDR3 runs 12 residues. The V gene lost 3 bases and the J gene lost 7 bases, with 7 bases spanning the gap. Germline assignment: CDR1 WSHSY and CDR2 SAAADI.

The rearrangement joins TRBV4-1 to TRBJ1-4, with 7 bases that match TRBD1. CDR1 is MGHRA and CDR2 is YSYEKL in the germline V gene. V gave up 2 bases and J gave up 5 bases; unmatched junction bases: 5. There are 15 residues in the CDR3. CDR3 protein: CASSQTTGMNEKLFF. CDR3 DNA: TGCGCCAGCAGCCAAACGACAGGGATGAATGAAAAACTGTTTTTT.

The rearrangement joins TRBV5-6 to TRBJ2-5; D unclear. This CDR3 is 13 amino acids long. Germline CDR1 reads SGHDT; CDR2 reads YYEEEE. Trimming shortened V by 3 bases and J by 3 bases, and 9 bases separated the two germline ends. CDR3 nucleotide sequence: TGTGCCAGCAGCTACCTAGGAAAAGAGACCCAGTACTTC. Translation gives CASSYLGKETQYF.

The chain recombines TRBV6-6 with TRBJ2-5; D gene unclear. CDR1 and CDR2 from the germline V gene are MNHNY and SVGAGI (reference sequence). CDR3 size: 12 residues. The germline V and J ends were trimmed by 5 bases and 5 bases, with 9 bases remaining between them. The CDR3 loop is CASSPLPETQYF. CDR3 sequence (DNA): TGTGCCAGCAGTCCTCTCCCCGAGACCCAGTACTTC.